This TCR beta chain appears in the sequencing data of a study of cytomegalovirus exposure and HLA in healthy donors. Study in general: From donors who were HLA-typed, an early data release held 70 million to 90 million unique TCRs. Notes on the study in general: Rare TCR sequences predominated, though certain public TCRs were found in many donors. Later, an analysis found that common viral pathogens appeared to be linked with several of the most significant clusters. About 87% or about 30% of the time was how often most TCR beta V segments were productive, according to an earlier analysis.

The PCR contained 60 Vbeta and 13 Jbeta primers. TCRdb's table, derived via immunoSEQ multiplex PCR, lists solely in-frame clones and lacks some. The table records 140,000 or so clones, about three quarters of them present only once. Germline V gene lookup returns CDR1 MDHEN and CDR2 SYDVKM. This CDR3 has 18 residues. The V gene end was trimmed by 0 bases and the J gene end by 6 bases; junction bases not matched to a gene: 9. This clone was counted a few times. Antigen: not known. V and J are TRBV28 and TRBJ2-2; TRBD2 aligns across 11 bases. This clonotype was obtained from a woman younger than 45 in good health and CMV-seronegative. Sequenced input: PBMCs. The CDR3 nucleotides are TGTGCCAGCAGTTTATGGTGGGGGACTAGCGGAACTCCCGGGGAGCTGTTTTTT. Its protein is CASSLWWGTSGTPGELFF.